The clone carrying this T cell receptor beta chain occurred a few times. Antigen: not known. The data were obtained in a study of neurological immune-mediated disorders. Whole-study results and caveats: Expansion of TCR clones was greatest in HTLV-1-associated myelopathy and smallest in multiple sclerosis, where it fell below that of healthy controls.

In each sequencing run, over 180 million TCR-beta sequences were generated from 15-18 subjects. TCRdb fed the 5' RACE reads into MiXCR, producing one record per CDR3 protein. The repertoire includes about 79,000 distinct CDR3 sequences, approximately 14% of them detected once, and nearly 7% sits in the top ten. Volunteers attending a blood bank in Maryland, USA, served as healthy controls. CDR3 length: 14 residues. Germline V gives CDR1 SGHDN, CDR2 FVKESK. Trimming stripped 3 bases from V and 2 bases from J, with 5 bases between. This TCR was sampled from a woman between 50 and 59 years old in good health. This chain joins TRBV14 and TRBJ2-6; D unclear. The sequenced sample was PBMCs. CDR3 in DNA: TGTGCCAGCAGCCAGAGTCCTGGGGCCAACGTCCTGACTTTC. This encodes CASSQSPGANVLTF. Combining the CDR3 with reference TRBV14 and TRBJ2-6 gives the whole variable domain EAGVTQFPSHSVIEKGQTVTLRCDPISGHDNLYWYRRVMGKEIKFLLHFVKESKQDESGMPNNRFLAERTGGTYSTLKVQPAELEDSGVYFCASSQSPGANVLTFGAGSRLTVL.